Sequencing of this T cell receptor beta chain was carried out in a study of blood T cell repertoires in COVID-19. The CDR3 runs 12 residues. The V and J ends lost 1 base and 8 bases respectively, with 11 bases between them. Per the germline V gene, CDR1 is SQVTM and CDR2 is ANQGSEA. The data were produced by immunoSEQ multiplex PCR, yet TCRdb's version contains in-frame clones alone and is incomplete. The table records about 170,000 clones, less than 90% of them present only once. The chain links TRBV29-1 to TRBJ1-2; no definite D call. Sequencing was performed on peripheral blood. The clonotype was recovered from a woman aged 70 to 79 with COVID-19, enrolled during active disease. In DNA form, the CDR3 reads TGCAGCGTTGAAGGGAGAGTATTCGGCTACACCTTC. Its translation: CSVEGRVFGYTF.